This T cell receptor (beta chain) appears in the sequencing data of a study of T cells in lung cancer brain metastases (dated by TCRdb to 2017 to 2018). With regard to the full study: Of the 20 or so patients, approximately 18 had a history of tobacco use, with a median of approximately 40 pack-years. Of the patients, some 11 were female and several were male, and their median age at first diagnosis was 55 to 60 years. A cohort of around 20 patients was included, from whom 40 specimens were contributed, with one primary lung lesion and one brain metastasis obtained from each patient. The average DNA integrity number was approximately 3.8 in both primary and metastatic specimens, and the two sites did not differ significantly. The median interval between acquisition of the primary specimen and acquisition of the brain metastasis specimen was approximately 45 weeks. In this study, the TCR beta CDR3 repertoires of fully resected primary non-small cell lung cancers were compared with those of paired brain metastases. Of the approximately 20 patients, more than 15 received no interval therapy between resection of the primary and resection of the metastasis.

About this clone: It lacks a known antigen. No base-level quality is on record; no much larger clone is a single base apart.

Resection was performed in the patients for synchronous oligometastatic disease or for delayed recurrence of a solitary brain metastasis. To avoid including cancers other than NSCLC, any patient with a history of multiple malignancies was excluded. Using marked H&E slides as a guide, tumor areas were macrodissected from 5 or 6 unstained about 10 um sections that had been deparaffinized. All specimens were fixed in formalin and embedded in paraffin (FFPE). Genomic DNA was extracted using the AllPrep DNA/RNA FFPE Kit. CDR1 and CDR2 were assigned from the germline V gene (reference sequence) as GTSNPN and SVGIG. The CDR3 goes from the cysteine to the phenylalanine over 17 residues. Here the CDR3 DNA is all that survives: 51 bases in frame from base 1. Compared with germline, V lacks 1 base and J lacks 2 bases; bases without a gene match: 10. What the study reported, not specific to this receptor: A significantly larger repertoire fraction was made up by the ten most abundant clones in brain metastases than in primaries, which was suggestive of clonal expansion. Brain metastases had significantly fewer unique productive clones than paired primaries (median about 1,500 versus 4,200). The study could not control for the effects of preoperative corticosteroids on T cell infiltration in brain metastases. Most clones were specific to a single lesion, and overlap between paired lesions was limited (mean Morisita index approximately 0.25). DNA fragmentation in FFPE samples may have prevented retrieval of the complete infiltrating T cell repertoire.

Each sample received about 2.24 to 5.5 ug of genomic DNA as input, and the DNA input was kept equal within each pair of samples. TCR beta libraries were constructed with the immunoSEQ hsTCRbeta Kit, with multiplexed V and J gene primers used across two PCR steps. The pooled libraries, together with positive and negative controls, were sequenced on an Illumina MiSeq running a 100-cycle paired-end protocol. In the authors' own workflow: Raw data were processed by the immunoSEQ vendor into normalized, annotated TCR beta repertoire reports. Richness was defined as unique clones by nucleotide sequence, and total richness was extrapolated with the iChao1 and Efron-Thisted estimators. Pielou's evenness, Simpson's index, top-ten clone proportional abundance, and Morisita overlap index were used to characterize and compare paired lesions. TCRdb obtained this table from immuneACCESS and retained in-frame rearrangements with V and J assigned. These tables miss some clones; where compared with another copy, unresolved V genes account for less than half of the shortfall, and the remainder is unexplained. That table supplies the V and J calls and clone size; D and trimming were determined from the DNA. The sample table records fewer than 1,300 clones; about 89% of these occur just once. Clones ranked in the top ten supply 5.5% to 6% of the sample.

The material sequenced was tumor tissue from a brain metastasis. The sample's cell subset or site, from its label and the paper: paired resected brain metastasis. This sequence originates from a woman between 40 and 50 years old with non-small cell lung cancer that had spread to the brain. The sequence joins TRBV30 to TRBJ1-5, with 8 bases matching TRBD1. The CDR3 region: CAWSDRGQGYGNQPQHF. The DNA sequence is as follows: TGTGCCTGGAGTGATCGAGGACAGGGCTACGGCAATCAGCCCCAGCATTTT.